A selection of T cell receptor beta chains follows, all from one sample in a study of cytotoxic CD8 clonotypes in ibrutinib-treated CLL. Sequencing was performed with immunoSEQ multiplex PCR; in TCRdb, only in-frame clones are kept and a portion is missing. The sample has about 84,000 clones; 85% to 90% are singletons. Sample: PBMCs, taken before ibrutinib treatment. The receptor set was obtained from a human donor with chronic lymphocytic leukemia. Each CDR3 is given with its conserved first and last residue. The order of the fields is D gene, clone size, J gene, V gene, CDR3 DNA, CDR3 protein. The D gene is left open where the match is weak. Expanded clones are given a class, and other clones once, few, many or no size at all.

TRBD2 . TRBJ2-3 TRBV5-1 TGCGCCAGCAGCGTACCGGGACTAGCGAGCACAGATACGCAGTATTTT CASSVPGLASTDTQYF
TRBD2 . TRBJ2-1 TRBV11-2 TGTGCCAGCAGTAGACTAGCGGTAATTAAGCAGTTCTTC CASSRLAVIKQFF
. . TRBJ1-1 TRBV25-1 TGTGCCAGCAGTGAATTAGGGGTGGGGGGTGACAACACTGAAGCTTTCTTT CASSELGVGGDNTEAFF
. . TRBJ2-7 TRBV14 TGTGCCAGCAGCCGTCTAGGTGGAGGGGGCGAATCCTACGAGCAGTACTTC CASSRLGGGGESYEQYF
. . TRBJ2-2 TRBV6-5 TGTGCCAGCAGCCGCAGTGTCACCGGGGAGCTGTTTTTT CASSRSVTGELFF
. . TRBJ2-7 TRBV10-3 TGTGCCATCAGTGATCGGTCCAGGGGTTCCTACGAGCAGTACTTC CAISDRSRGSYEQYF
. . TRBJ2-7 TRBV29-1 TGCAGCGTCGACGCCGGGGCCAACTATGAGCAGTACTTC CSVDAGANYEQYF
. . TRBJ1-5 TRBV6-6 TGTGCCAGCAGTTCTCGGACCGGCCATGATCAGCCCCAGCATTTT CASSSRTGHDQPQHF
. . TRBJ2-3 TRBV11-2 TGTGCCAGCAGACCAACAGGGTCCGGCACAGATACGCAGTATTTT CASRPTGSGTDTQYF
. . TRBJ2-7 TRBV5-1 TGCGCCAGCAGCTGGACTCCGAGGGGGGACGAGCAGTACTTC CASSWTPRGDEQYF
TRBD2 . TRBJ2-5 TRBV27 TGTGCCAGCAGAGGGTCGGGGGGGGAGACCCAGTACTTC CASRGSGGETQYF
. . TRBJ2-2 TRBV6-6 TGTGCCTCCAAATTATCCGGGGTAGGGACCGGGGAGCTGTTTTTT CASKLSGVGTGELFF
. once TRBJ2-6 TRBV30 TGTGCCTGGAAAAGCTCAGGGGCCGGTGGGGCCAACGTCCTGACTTTC CAWKSSGAGGANVLTF
TRBD1 . TRBJ1-2 TRBV30 TGTGCCTGGAGTAAGGTTGGACAGGTTTACTATGGCTACACCTTC CAWSKVGQVYYGYTF
TRBD1 . TRBJ1-1 TRBV6-6 TGTGCCAGCAGTGCCCGACAGGGGGCGCAGACTGAAGCTTTCTTT CASSARQGAQTEAFF
TRBD2 once TRBJ2-7 TRBV11-2 TGTGCCAGCAGCCTGATATGGACTAGCGGGTACTACGAGCAGTACTTC CASSLIWTSGYYEQYF
TRBD2 . TRBJ2-1 TRBV10-1 TGCGCCAGCAGTGAATTTAAGGTTAGCGGGATCACCTACAATGAGCAGTTCTTC CASSEFKVSGITYNEQFF
TRBD1 . TRBJ2-5 TRBV11-1 TGTGCCAGCAGCCCCCGTGATAGGGGGCTTGAGACCCAGTACTTC CASSPRDRGLETQYF
. . TRBJ1-1 TRBV27 TGTGCCAGCAGTCAGGGTCGGACTGAAGCTTTCTTT CASSQGRTEAFF
. . TRBJ2-3 TRBV5-1 TGCGCCAGCAGCTTGGCAGGAGATACGCAGTATTTT CASSLAGDTQYF
. once TRBJ1-2 TRBV7-8 TGTGCCAGCAGCTCTTCGACCGGTACGACTTTTTTCTATGGCTACACCTTC CASSSSTGTTFFYGYTF
TRBD2 . TRBJ2-2 TRBV7-3 TGTGCCAGCAGCTTAACGCCTAGCGGGAGTCGGGGTCTCGGGGAGCTGTTTTTT CASSLTPSGSRGLGELFF
. few TRBJ2-2 TRBV30 TGTGCCTGGAGTGATCCGGGAGAGATCACCGGGGAGCTGTTTTTT CAWSDPGEITGELFF
. . TRBJ2-7 TRBV19 TGTGCCAGTAGTCCCGGGCTCTACGAGCAGTACTTC CASSPGLYEQYF
TRBD2 . TRBJ2-1 TRBV29-1 TGCAGCGTTGACCGGGAGGGCCCTATTGAGCAGTTCTTC CSVDREGPIEQFF
TRBD2 . TRBJ2-3 TRBV6-5 TGTGCCAGCAGTTACGTCGGGAGGGCGACAGATACGCAGTATTTT CASSYVGRATDTQYF
TRBD1 . TRBJ2-7 TRBV7-2 TGTGCCAGCAGCTCTCAGGGGGCAGGTTCGTACGAGCAGTACTTC CASSSQGAGSYEQYF
TRBD1 . TRBJ1-5 TRBV29-1 TGCAGCGTGGGGGACAGGGGCAATCAGCCCCAGCATTTT CSVGDRGNQPQHF